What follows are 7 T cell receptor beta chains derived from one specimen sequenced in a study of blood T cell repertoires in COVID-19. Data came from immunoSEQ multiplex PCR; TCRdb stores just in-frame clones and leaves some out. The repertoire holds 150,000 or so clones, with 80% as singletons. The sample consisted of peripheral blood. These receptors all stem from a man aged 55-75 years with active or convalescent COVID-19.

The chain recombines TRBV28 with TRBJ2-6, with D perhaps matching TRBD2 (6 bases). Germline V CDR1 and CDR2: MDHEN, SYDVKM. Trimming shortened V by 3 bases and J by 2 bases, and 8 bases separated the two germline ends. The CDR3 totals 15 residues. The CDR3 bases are TGTGCCAGCAGTTTGCGGGGCACTGGGGCCAACGTCCTGACTTTC. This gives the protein CASSLRGTGANVLTF.

The CDR3 DNA reads TGCGCCAGCGGACGGGAGTTGGCCAAAAACATTCAGTACTTC. This gives the protein CASGRELAKNIQYF. The chain carries TRBV10-1 and TRBJ2-4; a weak D match, TRBD2 (6 bases). Germline assignment: CDR1 WNHNN and CDR2 SYGVQD (reference sequence). The V gene lost 8 bases and the J gene lost 1 base, with 12 bases spanning the gap. There are 14 residues in the CDR3.

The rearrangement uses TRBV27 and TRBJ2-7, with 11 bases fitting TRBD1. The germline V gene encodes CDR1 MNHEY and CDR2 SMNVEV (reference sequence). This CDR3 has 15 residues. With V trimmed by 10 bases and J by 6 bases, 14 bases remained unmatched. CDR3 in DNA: TGTGCCAACAAGGATCCTGGACAGGGGGCAGGCGAGCAGTACTTC. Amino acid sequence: CANKDPGQGAGEQYF.

As DNA, the CDR3 is TGTGCCAGTAGTATCGTCAGGGGGCTCGGTCAGCCCCAGCATTTT. Protein sequence: CASSIVRGLGQPQHF. The chain is built from TRBV19 and TRBJ1-5, with 8 bases fitting TRBD1. Unmatched junction bases numbered 7, after V lost 3 bases and J lost 6 bases. CDR1 and CDR2 (germline): LNHDA, SQIVND (reference sequence). The length of the CDR3 is 15 residues. Combining the CDR3 with reference TRBV19 and TRBJ1-5 gives the whole variable domain DGGITQSPKYLFRKEGQNVTLSCEQNLNHDAMYWYRQDPGQGLRLIYYSQIVNDFQKGDIAEGYSVSREKKESFPLTVTSAQKNPTAFYLCASSIVRGLGQPQHFGDGTRLSIL.

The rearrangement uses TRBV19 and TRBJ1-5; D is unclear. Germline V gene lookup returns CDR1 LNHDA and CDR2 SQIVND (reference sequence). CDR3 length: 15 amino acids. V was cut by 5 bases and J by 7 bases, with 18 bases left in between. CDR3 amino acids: CASSDRPGGRQPQHF. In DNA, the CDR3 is TGTGCCAGTAGTGACCGACCTGGCGGGCGGCAGCCCCAGCATTTT.

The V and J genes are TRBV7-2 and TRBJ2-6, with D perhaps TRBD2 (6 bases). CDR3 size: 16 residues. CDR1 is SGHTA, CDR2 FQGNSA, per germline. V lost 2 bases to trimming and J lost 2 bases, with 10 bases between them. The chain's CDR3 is CASSLTGGAGANVLTF. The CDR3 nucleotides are TGTGCCAGCAGCTTAACAGGAGGGGCTGGGGCCAACGTCCTGACTTTC.

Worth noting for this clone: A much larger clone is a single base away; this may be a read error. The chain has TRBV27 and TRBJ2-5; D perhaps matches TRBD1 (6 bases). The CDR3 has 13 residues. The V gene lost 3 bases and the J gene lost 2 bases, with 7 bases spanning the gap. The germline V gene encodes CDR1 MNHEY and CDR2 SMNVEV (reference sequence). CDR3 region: CASSFGQQETQYF. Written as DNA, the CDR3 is TGTGCCAGCAGTTTCGGACAGCAAGAGACCCAGTACTTC.